This T cell receptor beta chain stems from a study of CD8 T cells in Susac syndrome. With random hexamers, about 0.45 to 1 ug RNA was reverse transcribed. An immunoSEQ multiplex PCR amplified TCR beta CDR3 over 54 Vbeta and 13 Jbeta. From the immunoSEQ multiplex PCR reads, TCRdb called clonotypes with MiXCR, one entry per CDR3 protein. Of 160,000 or so distinct CDR3 sequences listed, around 96% are singletons. The CDR3 length is 16 residues. Trimming cost V 0 bases and J 8 bases, with 17 bases left between them. Germline CDR1 and CDR2: DFQATT and SNEGSKA (reference sequence). This receptor was identified in a human donor with multiple sclerosis. The chain carries TRBV20-1 and TRBJ1-6, with D hard to call. Sequencing input: CD8+ T cells from PBMCs. Here the CDR3 reads CSARDPGSRFDSPLHF. For the CDR3, the DNA is TGCAGTGCTAGAGACCCGGGCTCCCGATTCGATTCACCCCTCCACTTT.